This entry concerns a single T cell receptor beta chain. The sample is drawn from a study of cytomegalovirus exposure and HLA in healthy donors. PCR used 60 Vbeta primers and 13 Jbeta primers. Sequenced by immunoSEQ multiplex PCR; TCRdb stores in-frame clones only, minus some. The table has 110,000 to 150,000 clones, roughly 74% seen once. CDR3 size: 16 residues. V shed 3 bases and J 0 bases; nucleotides not matched to a gene: 4. From germline, CDR1 is SGHTA and CDR2 FQGNSA. This chain uses TRBV7-2 with TRBJ2-2; 7 bases line up with TRBD1. The receptor was isolated from a young woman in good health and CMV-seropositive. The sequencing input was PBMCs. CDR3 in amino acids: CASSFTGTANTGELFF. DNA for the CDR3: TGTGCCAGCAGCTTCACCGGGACAGCGAACACCGGGGAGCTGTTTTTT.